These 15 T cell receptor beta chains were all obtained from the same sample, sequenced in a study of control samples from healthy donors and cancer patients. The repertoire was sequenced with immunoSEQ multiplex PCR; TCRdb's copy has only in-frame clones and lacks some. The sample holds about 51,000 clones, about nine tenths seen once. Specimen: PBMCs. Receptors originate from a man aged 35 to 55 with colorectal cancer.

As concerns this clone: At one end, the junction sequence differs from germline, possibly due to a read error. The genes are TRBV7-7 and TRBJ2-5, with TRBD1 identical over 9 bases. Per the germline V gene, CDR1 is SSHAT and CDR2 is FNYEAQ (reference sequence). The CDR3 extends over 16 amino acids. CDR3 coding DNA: TGTGCTAGCAGCTTAGGAGGGACAGGGCGTGCAGAGACCCAGTACTTC. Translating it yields CASSLGGTGRAETQYF.

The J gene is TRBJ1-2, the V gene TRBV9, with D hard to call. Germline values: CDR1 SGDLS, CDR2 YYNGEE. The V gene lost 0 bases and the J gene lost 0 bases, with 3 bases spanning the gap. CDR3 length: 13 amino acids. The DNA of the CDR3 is TGTGCCAGCAGCGTAGACTCTAACTATGGCTACACCTTC. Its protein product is CASSVDSNYGYTF.

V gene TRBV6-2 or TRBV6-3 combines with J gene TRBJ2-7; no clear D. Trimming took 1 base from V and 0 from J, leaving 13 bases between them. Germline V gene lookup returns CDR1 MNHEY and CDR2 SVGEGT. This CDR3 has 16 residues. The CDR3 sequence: CASSYYSSRSSYEQYF. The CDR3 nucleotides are TGTGCCAGCAGTTACTATAGCTCCCGGAGCTCCTACGAGCAGTACTTC.

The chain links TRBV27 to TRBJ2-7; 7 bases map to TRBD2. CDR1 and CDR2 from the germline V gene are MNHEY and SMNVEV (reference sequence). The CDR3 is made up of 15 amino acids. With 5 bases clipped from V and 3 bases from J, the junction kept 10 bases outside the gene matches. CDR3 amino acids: CASSLTLGLGYEQYF. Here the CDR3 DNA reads TGTGCCAGCAGTCTAACCCTTGGACTAGGCTACGAGCAGTACTTC.

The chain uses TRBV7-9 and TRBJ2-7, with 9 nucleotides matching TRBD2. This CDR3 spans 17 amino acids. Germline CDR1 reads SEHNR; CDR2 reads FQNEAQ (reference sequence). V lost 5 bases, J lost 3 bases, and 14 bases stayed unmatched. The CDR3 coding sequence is TGTGCCAGCAGCCCCCGGGCTAGCGGGAAGGGGGGCTACGAGCAGTACTTC. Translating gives CASSPRASGKGGYEQYF.

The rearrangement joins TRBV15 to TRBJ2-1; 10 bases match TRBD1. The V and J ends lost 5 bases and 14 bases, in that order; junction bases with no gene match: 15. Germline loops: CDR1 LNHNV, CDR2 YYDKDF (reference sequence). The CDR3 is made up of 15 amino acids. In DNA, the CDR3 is TGTGCCACCAGCCCGAAAGGGACAGGGGTTTTTCAAAAGTTCTTC. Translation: CATSPKGTGVFQKFF.

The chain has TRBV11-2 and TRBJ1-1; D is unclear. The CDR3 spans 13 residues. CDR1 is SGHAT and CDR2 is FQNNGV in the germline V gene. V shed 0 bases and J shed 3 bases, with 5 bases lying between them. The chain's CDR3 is CASSLEVDTEAFF. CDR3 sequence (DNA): TGTGCCAGCAGCTTAGAGGTGGACACTGAAGCTTTCTTT.

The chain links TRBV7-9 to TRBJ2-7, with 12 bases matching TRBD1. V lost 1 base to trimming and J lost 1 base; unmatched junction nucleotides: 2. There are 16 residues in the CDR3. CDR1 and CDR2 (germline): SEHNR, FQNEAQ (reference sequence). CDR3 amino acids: CASSLGDRGQSYEQYF. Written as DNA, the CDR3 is TGTGCCAGCAGCTTAGGGGACAGGGGGCAGTCCTACGAGCAGTACTTC.

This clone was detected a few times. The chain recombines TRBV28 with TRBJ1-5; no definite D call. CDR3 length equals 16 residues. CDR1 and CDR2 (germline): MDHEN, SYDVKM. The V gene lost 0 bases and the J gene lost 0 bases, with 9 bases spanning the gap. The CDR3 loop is CASSLWGSTSNQPQHF. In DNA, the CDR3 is TGTGCCAGCAGTTTATGGGGAAGTACTAGCAATCAGCCCCAGCATTTT.

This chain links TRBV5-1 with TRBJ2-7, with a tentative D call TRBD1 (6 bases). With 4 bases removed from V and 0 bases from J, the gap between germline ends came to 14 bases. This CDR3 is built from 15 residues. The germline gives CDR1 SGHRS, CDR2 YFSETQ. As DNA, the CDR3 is TGCGCCAGCAGCCCGAAAGGACAGAGCTCCTACGAGCAGTACTTC. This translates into CASSPKGQSSYEQYF.

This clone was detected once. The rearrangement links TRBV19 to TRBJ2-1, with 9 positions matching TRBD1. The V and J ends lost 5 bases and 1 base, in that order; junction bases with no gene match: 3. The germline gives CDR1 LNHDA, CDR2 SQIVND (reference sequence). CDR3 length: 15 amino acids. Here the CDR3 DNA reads TGTGCCAGTAGTCCACAGGGGGCATCCTACAATGAGCAGTTCTTC. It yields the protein CASSPQGASYNEQFF.

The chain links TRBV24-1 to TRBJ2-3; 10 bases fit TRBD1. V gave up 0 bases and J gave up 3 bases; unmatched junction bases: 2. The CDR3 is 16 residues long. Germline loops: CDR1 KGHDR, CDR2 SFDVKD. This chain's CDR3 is CATSDLGTGDTDTQYF. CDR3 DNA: TGTGCCACCAGTGATTTGGGGACAGGGGATACAGATACGCAGTATTTT.

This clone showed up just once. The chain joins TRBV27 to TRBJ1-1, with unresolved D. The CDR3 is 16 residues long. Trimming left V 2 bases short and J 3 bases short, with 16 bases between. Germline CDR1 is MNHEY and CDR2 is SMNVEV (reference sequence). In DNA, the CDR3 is TGTGCCAGCAGTTTACATTCCCCCGCCGGAGACACTGAAGCTTTCTTT. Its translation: CASSLHSPAGDTEAFF.

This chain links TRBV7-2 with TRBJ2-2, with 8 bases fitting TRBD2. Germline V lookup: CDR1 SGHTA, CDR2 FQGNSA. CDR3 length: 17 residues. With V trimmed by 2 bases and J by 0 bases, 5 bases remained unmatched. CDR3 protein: CASSLLVAGSNTGELFF. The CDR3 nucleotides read TGTGCCAGCAGCTTATTGGTAGCGGGATCGAACACCGGGGAGCTGTTTTTT.

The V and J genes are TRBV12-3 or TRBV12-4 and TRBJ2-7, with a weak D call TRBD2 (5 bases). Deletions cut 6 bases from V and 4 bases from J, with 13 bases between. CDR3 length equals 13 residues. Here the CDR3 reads CASRLSGSYEQYF. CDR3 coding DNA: TGTGCCAGCAGACTCAGCGGCTCATACGAGCAGTACTTC.